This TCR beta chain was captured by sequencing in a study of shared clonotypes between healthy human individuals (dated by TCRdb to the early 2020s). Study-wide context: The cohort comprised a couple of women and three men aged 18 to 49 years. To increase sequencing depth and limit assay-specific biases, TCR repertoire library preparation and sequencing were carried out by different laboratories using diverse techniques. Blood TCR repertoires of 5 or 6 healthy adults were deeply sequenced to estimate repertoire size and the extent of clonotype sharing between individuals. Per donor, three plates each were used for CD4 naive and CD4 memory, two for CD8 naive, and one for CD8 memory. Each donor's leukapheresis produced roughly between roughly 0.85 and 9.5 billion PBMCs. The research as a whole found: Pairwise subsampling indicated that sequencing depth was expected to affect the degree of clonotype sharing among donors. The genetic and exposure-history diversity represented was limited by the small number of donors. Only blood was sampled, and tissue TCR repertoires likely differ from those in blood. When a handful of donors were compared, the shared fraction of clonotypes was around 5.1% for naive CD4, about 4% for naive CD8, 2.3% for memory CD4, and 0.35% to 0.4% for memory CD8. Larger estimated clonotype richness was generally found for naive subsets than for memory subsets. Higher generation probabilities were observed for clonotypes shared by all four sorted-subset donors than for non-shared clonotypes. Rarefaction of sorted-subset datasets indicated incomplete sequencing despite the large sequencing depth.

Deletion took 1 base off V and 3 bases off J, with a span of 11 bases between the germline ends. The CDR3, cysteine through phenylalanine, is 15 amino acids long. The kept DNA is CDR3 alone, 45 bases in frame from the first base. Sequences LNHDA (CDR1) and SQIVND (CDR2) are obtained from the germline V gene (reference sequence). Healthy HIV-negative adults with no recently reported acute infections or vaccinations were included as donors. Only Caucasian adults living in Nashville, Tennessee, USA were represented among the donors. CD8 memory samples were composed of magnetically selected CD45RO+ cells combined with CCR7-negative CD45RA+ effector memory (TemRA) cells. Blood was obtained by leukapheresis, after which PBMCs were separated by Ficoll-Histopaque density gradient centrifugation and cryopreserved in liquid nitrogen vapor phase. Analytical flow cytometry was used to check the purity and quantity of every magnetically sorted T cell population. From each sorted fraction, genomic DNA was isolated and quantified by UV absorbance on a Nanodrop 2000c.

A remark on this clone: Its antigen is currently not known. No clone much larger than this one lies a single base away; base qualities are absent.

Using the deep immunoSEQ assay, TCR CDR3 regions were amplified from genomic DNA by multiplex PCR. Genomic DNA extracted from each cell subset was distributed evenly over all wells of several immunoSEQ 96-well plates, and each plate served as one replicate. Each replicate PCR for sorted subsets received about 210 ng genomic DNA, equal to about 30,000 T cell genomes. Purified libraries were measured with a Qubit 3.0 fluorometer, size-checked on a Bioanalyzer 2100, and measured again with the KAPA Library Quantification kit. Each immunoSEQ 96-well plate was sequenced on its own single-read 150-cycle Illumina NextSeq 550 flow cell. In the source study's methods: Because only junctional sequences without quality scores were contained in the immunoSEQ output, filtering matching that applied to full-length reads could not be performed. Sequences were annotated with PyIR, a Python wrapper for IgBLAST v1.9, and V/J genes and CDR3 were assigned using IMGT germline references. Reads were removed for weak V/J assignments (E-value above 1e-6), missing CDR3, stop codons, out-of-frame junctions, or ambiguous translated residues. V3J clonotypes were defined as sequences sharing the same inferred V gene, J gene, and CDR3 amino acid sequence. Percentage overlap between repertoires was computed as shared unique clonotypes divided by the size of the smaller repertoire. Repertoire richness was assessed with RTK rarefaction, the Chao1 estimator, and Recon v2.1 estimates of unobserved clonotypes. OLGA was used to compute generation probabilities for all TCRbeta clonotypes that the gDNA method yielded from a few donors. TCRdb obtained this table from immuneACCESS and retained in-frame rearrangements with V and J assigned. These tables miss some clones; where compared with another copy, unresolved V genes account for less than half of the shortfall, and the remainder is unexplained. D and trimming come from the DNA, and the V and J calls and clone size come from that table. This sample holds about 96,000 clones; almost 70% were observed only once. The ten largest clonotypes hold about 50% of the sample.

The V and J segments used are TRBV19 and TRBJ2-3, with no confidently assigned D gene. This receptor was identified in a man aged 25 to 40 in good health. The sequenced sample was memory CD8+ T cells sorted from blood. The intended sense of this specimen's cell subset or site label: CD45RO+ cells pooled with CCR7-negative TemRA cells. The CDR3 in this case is CASSIGSGSTDTQYF. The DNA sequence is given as TGTGCCAGTAGTATAGGATCCGGAAGTACAGATACGCAGTATTTT.